This T cell receptor (beta chain) was captured in a study of shared clonotypes between healthy human individuals. The study, taken as a whole, reports: Larger estimated richness was generally seen in naive subsets than in memory subsets.

With respect to this clone: Its antigen is undetermined.

All participating donors were Caucasian adults from Nashville, Tennessee. Only in-frame clones appear in the TCRdb table, and some are missing; sequencing was by immunoSEQ multiplex PCR. Of 2 million to 3 million clones in the sample, roughly 93% were seen once. The CDR3 extends over 16 amino acids. Germline assignment: CDR1 MNHNS and CDR2 SASEGT. Trimming removed 4 bases at V and 3 bases at J, with 19 bases between. V usage is TRBV6-1 and J usage is TRBJ2-7; D might be TRBD1 or TRBD2, each matching 5 bases. The sample was naive CD4+ T cells from PBMCs. Subset given: CD45RA+ positively selected. The receptor comes from a man aged 18 to 30 in good health. Some clones in this sample may be carry-over from other donors' samples. The CDR3 here is CASSAGGVGNGYEQYF. The CDR3 DNA follows: TGTGCCAGCAGTGCTGGGGGTGTCGGGAACGGCTACGAGCAGTACTTC.